The next 11 T cell receptor beta chains were all read from a single sample in a study of T cell changes during pregnancy in multiple sclerosis. Profiling relied on immunoSEQ multiplex PCR, and the TCRdb table lists in-frame clones only, not all of them. The sample has fewer than 85,000 clones, 80% to 95% seen once; the top ten hold approximately 1.8%. Sequencing was performed on peripheral blood, taken in the first trimester of pregnancy. All receptors come from a female donor in good health, enrolled as a control in a pregnancy study.

The rearrangement links TRBV15 to TRBJ2-4; TRBD2 is a possible D gene (7 bases). Germline lookup yields CDR1 LNHNV and CDR2 YYDKDF (reference sequence). V was shortened by 0 bases and J by 8 bases, with 14 bases between the two germline ends. CDR3 size: 15 residues. CDR3 sequence: CATSRDREGGDIQYF. CDR3 DNA: TGTGCCACCAGCAGAGATAGGGAGGGGGGGGACATTCAGTACTTC.

This sequence joins TRBV5-1 and TRBJ1-1, with a tentative D call TRBD1 (6 bases). Germline CDR1 is SGHRS and CDR2 is YFSETQ. CDR3 size: 19 residues. The V and J ends lost 4 bases and 1 base respectively, with 26 bases between them. DNA for the CDR3: TGCGCCAGCAGCGACGGACTCTCAGACAGGCGTATGTCGAACACTGAAGCTTTCTTT. This encodes CASSDGLSDRRMSNTEAFF.

This chain joins TRBV6-1 and TRBJ1-1; 9 bases are a match to TRBD1. Losses at the gene ends were 4 bases for V and 2 bases for J; bases not matched to a gene: 8. This CDR3 contains 16 residues. Germline CDR1 and CDR2: MNHNS and SASEGT. The CDR3 DNA sequence: TGTGCCAGCAGTGCCTACCGGGACAGGGAAAACACTGAAGCTTTCTTT. Encoded protein: CASSAYRDRENTEAFF.

The chain links TRBV5-5 to TRBJ2-7; 10 nucleotides match TRBD2. The J segment lost 4 bases and the V segment lost 0 bases, leaving 4 bases of the junction unmatched. Germline loops: CDR1 SGHKS, CDR2 YYEKEE (reference sequence). This CDR3 has 15 amino acids. This CDR3 reads CASSLGGTSAYEQYF. The CDR3 region has the DNA TGTGCCAGCAGCTTGGGAGGGACTAGCGCTTACGAGCAGTACTTC.

The chain recombines TRBV9 with TRBJ2-3, with D perhaps TRBD2 (6 bases). The CDR3 consists of 15 residues. Between the trimmed V and J ends, which lost 1 base and 1 base, there was a span of 10 bases. Germline CDR1 SGDLS, CDR2 YYNGEE. CDR3 bases: TGTGCCAGCAGCGTATTAGGGGAGGGCACAGATACGCAGTATTTT. Protein product: CASSVLGEGTDTQYF. The entire variable domain, with the rest obtained from reference TRBV9 and TRBJ2-3, is as follows: DSGVTQTPKHLITATGQRVTLRCSPRSGDLSVYWYQQSLDQGLQFLIQYYNGEERAKGNILERFSAQQFPDLHSELNLSSLELGDSALYFCASSVLGEGTDTQYFGPGTRLTVL.

J is TRBJ2-7 and V is TRBV7-2; a weak D match, TRBD1 (5 bases). The CDR3 sequence is 15 residues long. CDR1 and CDR2 from the germline V gene are SGHTA and FQGNSA. Trimming cost V 4 bases and J 7 bases, with 20 bases left between them. The CDR3 DNA reads as TGTGCCAGCAGCTATCAGGGCTCCTACTTCGGGGAGCAGTACTTC. Protein product: CASSYQGSYFGEQYF.

The chain joins TRBV11-3 to TRBJ2-7; D call uncertain. Germline V gene sequence: CDR1 SGHNT, CDR2 YENEEA. This CDR3 comprises 14 residues. V was trimmed by 1 base and J by 0 bases, leaving 7 bases between them. CDR3 in amino acids: CASSLAGYSYEQYF. DNA for the CDR3: TGTGCCAGCAGCTTAGCAGGATACTCCTACGAGCAGTACTTC.

V and J are TRBV14 and TRBJ2-7, with D hard to call. Germline CDR1 is SGHDN and CDR2 is FVKESK. Trimming removed 1 base from V and 3 bases from J, with 10 bases in between. The CDR3 contains 14 residues. This CDR3 reads CASSQGNRRYEQYF. In DNA, the CDR3 is TGTGCCAGCAGCCAAGGTAACAGACGCTACGAGCAGTACTTC.

The rearrangement joins TRBV28 to TRBJ2-7; possibly TRBD1 for D (6 bases). This CDR3 has 12 residues. CDR1 is MDHEN, CDR2 SYDVKM, per germline. V dropped 9 bases and J dropped 0 bases, with 9 bases sitting between them. The CDR3 DNA reads as TGTGCCAGGGACAGTTACTCCTACGAGCAGTACTTC. It codes for CARDSYSYEQYF.

The chain employs TRBV2 and TRBJ1-2; D unresolved. The CDR3 loop spans 13 amino acids. V shed 0 bases and J shed 4 bases, with 6 bases lying between them. Germline loops: CDR1 SNHLY, CDR2 FYNNEI. The DNA of the CDR3 is TGTGCCAGCAGTGAAGCGCGGGCCTATGGCTACACCTTC. Protein: CASSEARAYGYTF. The whole variable domain, filled in from reference TRBV2 and TRBJ1-2, reads EPEVTQTPSHQVTQMGQEVILRCVPISNHLYFYWYRQILGQKVEFLVSFYNNEISEKSEIFDDQFSVERPDGSNFTLKIRSTKLEDSAMYFCASSEARAYGYTFGSGTRLTVV.

This sequence joins TRBV18 and TRBJ2-3; 8 bases line up with TRBD1. This CDR3 has 14 amino acids. The germline CDR1 and CDR2 sequences are KGHSH and LQKENI. J lost 10 bases, V lost 5 bases, and 11 bases had no gene match. DNA for the CDR3: TGTGCCAGCTCAATACTTCAACAGGGGGAAGCGCAGTATTTT. It codes for CASSILQQGEAQYF.